This passage covers 12 T cell receptor beta chains from one sample sequenced in a study of T-cell memory formation after mild COVID-19. TCRdb used MiXCR to reprocess the 5' RACE reads, holding one entry per CDR3 protein. The sample holds around 300,000 distinct CDR3 sequences, approximately 7.6% seen once. Input material: PBMCs or a T cell subset sorted from them (not recorded which). The receptors were sampled from a man between 18 and 29 years old who had mild COVID-19 (a few samples of this study predate the infection). Cell type and time point are not known.

This clonotype was seen a few times. This chain joins TRBV12-3 or TRBV12-4 and TRBJ2-2; 13 bases match TRBD2. The CDR3 has 15 residues. V lost 6 bases, J lost 6 bases, and 4 bases stayed unmatched. CDR3 in DNA: TGTGCCAGCAGACTAGCGGGGGGGCTCCCCGGGGAGCTGTTTTTT. Its translation: CASRLAGGLPGELFF.

A few counts support this clonotype. The chain uses TRBV29-1 and TRBJ1-2; D not certain. From germline, CDR1 is SQVTM and CDR2 ANQGSEA. Trimming pared 0 bases from V and 3 bases from J, leaving 11 bases between. The CDR3 length is 14 residues. CDR3 sequence: CSVEELAGDYGYTF. Written as DNA, the CDR3 is TGCAGCGTTGAAGAGTTGGCCGGGGACTATGGCTACACCTTC.

This clonotype was observed at least ten times. The chain employs TRBV20-1 and TRBJ2-3; D tentatively reads TRBD1 or TRBD2 (6 bases each). V lost 0 bases and J 4 bases, leaving 11 bases between the germline ends. The CDR3 is 14 amino acids. Germline CDR1 reads DFQATT; CDR2 reads SNEGSKA (reference sequence). The DNA of the CDR3 is TGCAGTGCTAGAGATGACAGGAGGGCAGATACGCAGTATTTT. Amino acids: CSARDDRRADTQYF.

A few counts support this clonotype. The rearrangement links TRBV7-2 to TRBJ2-5; the D gene is possibly TRBD1 (6 bases). V gave up 8 bases and J gave up 5 bases, with 18 bases separating them. The CDR3 is 14 residues long. Germline loops: CDR1 SGHTA, CDR2 FQGNSA. The CDR3 DNA is TGTGCCAGCGCTACGGGGACAAACAGGGAGACCCAGTACTTC. Translated: CASATGTNRETQYF.

This clonotype was detected only a few times. This chain links TRBV2 with TRBJ2-6; D remains unclear. The CDR3 is 14 residues long. Germline V gene lookup returns CDR1 SNHLY and CDR2 FYNNEI. The V end was cut by 9 bases, the J end by 0 bases, with 9 bases between. The CDR3 loop reads CASDRSSGANVLTF. For the CDR3, the DNA is TGTGCCAGTGATAGGTCCTCTGGGGCCAACGTCCTGACTTTC.

The chain recombines TRBV24-1 with TRBJ1-2; D gene unclear. The CDR3 covers 12 residues. V dropped 1 base and J dropped 4 bases, with 3 bases sitting between them. Germline-derived CDR1 and CDR2 are KGHDR and SFDVKD. CDR3 sequence (DNA): TGTGCCACCAGTGATTTCGGCTATGGCTACACCTTC. This sequence encodes CATSDFGYGYTF.

V and J are TRBV7-9 and TRBJ1-2; 7 nucleotides agree with TRBD1. The CDR3 totals 14 residues. The trim removed 5 bases at V and 2 bases at J, leaving 5 bases unmatched. Germline V CDR1 and CDR2: SEHNR, FQNEAQ (reference sequence). DNA for the CDR3: TGTGCCAGCAGCCGTCGGGACAGAAACTATGGCTACACCTTC. Translating it yields CASSRRDRNYGYTF.

The CDR3 nucleotides read TGTGCCAGCTGTACCGTCCCAGGGAGCCCCTCTAACTATGGCTACACCTTC. This translates into CASCTVPGSPSNYGYTF. This chain joins TRBV28 and TRBJ1-2; D may be TRBD1 (5 bases). Germline V gives CDR1 MDHEN, CDR2 SYDVKM. V was cut by 8 bases and J by 0 bases, with 22 bases left in between. CDR3 length equals 17 residues.

The genes are TRBV6-2 or TRBV6-3 and TRBJ1-1; no reliable D call. V lost 8 bases, J lost 1 base, and 20 bases lay in between. Germline V CDR1 and CDR2: MNHEY, SVGEGT. This CDR3 spans 16 amino acids. CDR3 sequence reads: CASAPSLHKGNTEAFF. The CDR3 DNA reads as TGTGCCAGCGCACCTTCACTTCATAAGGGGAACACTGAAGCTTTCTTT.

The chain carries TRBV7-3 and TRBJ2-5; D gene uncertain. The germline gives CDR1 SGHTA, CDR2 FQGTGA. Trimming took 6 bases from V and 1 from J, leaving 9 bases between them. The CDR3 covers 13 residues. The CDR3 sequence is CASSGVPQETQYF. The CDR3 region has the DNA TGTGCCAGCAGTGGGGTACCCCAAGAGACCCAGTACTTC. Filled out from reference TRBV7-3 and TRBJ2-5, the complete variable domain reads GAGVSQTPSNKVTEKGKYVELRCDPISGHTALYWYRQSLGQGPEFLIYFQGTGAADDSGLPNDRFFAVRPEGSVSTLKIQRTERGDSAVYLCASSGVPQETQYFGPGTRLLVL.

The chain has TRBV12-3 or TRBV12-4 and TRBJ1-1, with D possibly matching TRBD1 (5 bases). V lost 6 bases and J lost 5, with 13 bases in between. CDR3 size: 13 residues. The CDR3 region is CASSPPDRTEAFF. In nucleotides, the CDR3 is TGTGCCAGCAGCCCCCCTGACAGAACTGAAGCTTTCTTT.

The chain is built from TRBV7-9 and TRBJ2-7; tentatively, D is TRBD2 (5 bases). The CDR3 has 13 residues. Trimming left V 10 bases short and J 6 bases short, with 19 bases between. Germline CDR1 is SEHNR and CDR2 is FQNEAQ (reference sequence). The CDR3, as DNA: TGTGCCATCTCGAGGGTGGTCGGCGGCGAGCAGTACTTC. It translates to CAISRVVGGEQYF.